These 8 T cell receptor beta chains were all obtained from the same sample, sequenced in a study of PD-1 blockade in classical Hodgkin lymphoma. The time point is: cycle 4 day 1 (C4D1), after five to seven weeks of nivolumab. Relapses following autologous stem cell transplantation were seen in all patients, with brentuximab vedotin exposure varying. Assay used: immunoSEQ multiplex PCR; TCRdb lists only in-frame clones, some missing. The sample contains around 19,000 clones, 80% of which appear only once. The sequencing here drew on peripheral blood mononuclear cells (PBMCs), taken before the fourth cycle of nivolumab. These receptors came from a human donor with classical Hodgkin lymphoma.

This clone was seen a handful of times. This sample includes further DNA sequences coding for the same CDR3. The chain recombines TRBV27 with TRBJ2-1; D is undetermined. Trimming took 5 bases from V and 0 from J, leaving 5 bases between them. CDR1 is MNHEY and CDR2 is SMNVEV in the germline V gene (reference sequence). CDR3 length: 13 residues. CDR3 loop: CASSPASYNEQFF. Here the CDR3 DNA reads TGTGCCAGCAGTCCGGCCTCCTACAATGAGCAGTTCTTC.

This clone was counted only a few times. This rearrangement joins TRBV7-2 to TRBJ1-1; D is undetermined. Trimming shortened V by 8 bases and J by 1 base, and 5 bases separated the two germline ends. From germline, CDR1 is SGHTA and CDR2 FQGNSA. The length of the CDR3 is 11 residues. The CDR3 region is CASAWNTEAFF. Written as DNA, the CDR3 is TGTGCCAGCGCTTGGAACACTGAAGCTTTCTTT.

This chain uses TRBV19 with TRBJ1-4, with a tentative D call TRBD1 (6 bases). The V and J ends lost 4 bases and 10 bases respectively, with 10 bases between them. Germline V lookup: CDR1 LNHDA, CDR2 SQIVND (reference sequence). This CDR3 comprises 12 residues. The CDR3 sequence: CASSTIQGKLFF. CDR3 sequence (DNA): TGTGCCAGTAGTACCATACAGGGAAAACTGTTTTTT.

The chain links TRBV7-3 to TRBJ2-3; 10 nucleotides match TRBD2. CDR1 is SGHTA and CDR2 is FQGTGA in the germline V gene. The CDR3 contains 15 residues. Trimming removed 5 bases from V and 0 bases from J; junction bases left unmatched: 2. The CDR3 sequence: CASSATSGSTDTQYF. The CDR3 DNA reads as TGTGCCAGCAGCGCGACTAGCGGGAGCACAGATACGCAGTATTTT.

The chain uses TRBV30 and TRBJ2-5; D gene ambiguous. The CDR3 extends over 13 amino acids. Germline-derived CDR1 and CDR2 are GTSNPN and SVGIG (reference sequence). The V gene lost 0 bases and the J gene lost 5 bases, with 10 bases spanning the gap. The DNA for the CDR3 is TGTGCCTGGAGTGTCCAAGGAACGGAGACCCAGTACTTC. Its protein is CAWSVQGTETQYF.

V gene TRBV5-6 combines with J gene TRBJ2-7; weak D call: TRBD1 (5 bases). Deletions cut 0 bases from V and 6 bases from J, with 7 bases between. The germline gives CDR1 SGHDT, CDR2 YYEEEE. The CDR3 length is 12 residues. DNA for the CDR3: TGTGCCAGCAGCTTGGCAGGGTCCGAGCAGTACTTC. It is translated as CASSLAGSEQYF.

The CDR3: CSVERGVITGDEQFF. The CDR3, as DNA: TGCAGCGTTGAAAGGGGGGTAATTACAGGAGATGAGCAGTTCTTC. The gene calls are TRBV29-1 and TRBJ2-1, with D perhaps given as TRBD1 or TRBD2 (6 bases each). The CDR3 sequence is 15 residues long. Deletions cut 2 bases from V and 8 bases from J, with 19 bases between. Germline V gene data show CDR1 as SQVTM and CDR2 as ANQGSEA.

The V gene is TRBV5-1, the J gene TRBJ2-7; 7 nucleotides agree with TRBD1. The CDR3 is 16 residues long. The germline V gene has CDR1 SGHRS and CDR2 YFSETQ. V lost 4 bases to trimming and J lost 5 bases; unmatched junction nucleotides: 15. Here the CDR3 reads CASSGTGAQGSHEQYF. CDR3 nucleotide sequence: TGCGCCAGCAGCGGAACAGGGGCGCAGGGGTCTCACGAGCAGTACTTC.